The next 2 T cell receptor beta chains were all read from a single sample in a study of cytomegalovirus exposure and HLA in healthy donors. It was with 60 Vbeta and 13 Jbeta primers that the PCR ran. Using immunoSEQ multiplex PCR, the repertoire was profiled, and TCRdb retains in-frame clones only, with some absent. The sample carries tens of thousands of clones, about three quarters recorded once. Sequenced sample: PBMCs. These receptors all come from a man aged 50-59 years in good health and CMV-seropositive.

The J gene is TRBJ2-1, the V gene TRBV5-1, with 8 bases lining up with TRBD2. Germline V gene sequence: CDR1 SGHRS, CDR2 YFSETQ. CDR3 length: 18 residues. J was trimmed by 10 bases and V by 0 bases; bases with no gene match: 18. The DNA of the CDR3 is TGCGCCAGCAGCTTGGGCGTTCCGGGTACAGTAGCGGGGAGAGAGCAGTTCTTC. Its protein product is CASSLGVPGTVAGREQFF.

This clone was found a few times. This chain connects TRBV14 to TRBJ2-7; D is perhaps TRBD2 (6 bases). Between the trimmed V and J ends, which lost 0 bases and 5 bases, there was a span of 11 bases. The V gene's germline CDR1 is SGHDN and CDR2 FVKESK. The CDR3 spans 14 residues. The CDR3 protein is CASSQDLRDNEQYF. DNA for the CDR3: TGTGCCAGCAGCCAAGATCTGCGGGATAACGAGCAGTACTTC.